One sample yielded the 15 T cell receptor beta chains listed below, sequenced in a study of OX40 agonist ivuxolimab in advanced cancers. The library was made by the immunoSEQ multiplex PCR assay. The clones in this table, taken by TCRdb from immuneACCESS, are in-frame only. Not every clone is retained; where verified, under half of the shortfall comes from an unresolved V gene, and the cause of the rest is unknown. The sample table records approximately 77,000 clones; about 90% of these occur just once. The top ten clones comprise 14% to 15% of the sample. The source was CD4+ or CD8+ T cells sorted from blood, collected in a trial of the OX40 agonist ivuxolimab. Receptors originate from an adult with an advanced solid tumor such as melanoma, head and neck, liver or kidney cancer.

The chain combines TRBV25-1 with TRBJ2-1, with 8 bases lining up with TRBD1. V lost 8 bases, J lost 6 bases, and 0 bases stayed unmatched. Germline V gene lookup returns CDR1 MGHDK and CDR2 SYGVNS. This CDR3 has 11 amino acids. CDR3: CASGTGNEQFF. The CDR3 coding sequence is TGTGCCAGCGGGACAGGCAATGAGCAGTTCTTC.

This clone was seen once. CDR3 in DNA: TGTGCCAGCAGCGGTGGCGCAGAGAACACTGAAGCTTTCTTT. Encoded protein: CASSGGAENTEAFF. The V call is TRBV9, the J call TRBJ1-1; D remains unclear. The CDR3 is 14 amino acids. V was pared by 3 bases and J by 1 base, with 10 bases between. The germline V gene has CDR1 SGDLS and CDR2 YYNGEE.

V usage is TRBV15 and J usage is TRBJ2-7; 7 bases line up with TRBD2. From germline, CDR1 is LNHNV and CDR2 YYDKDF (reference sequence). CDR3 length: 14 amino acids. V was clipped by 1 base and J by 4 bases; unmatched bases: 4. The CDR3 DNA sequence: TGTGCCACCAGCAGAGGACTAGCTTTTTACGAGCAGTACTTC. This sequence encodes CATSRGLAFYEQYF.

This sequence joins TRBV7-6 and TRBJ2-7; 12 bases align to TRBD1. V shed 2 bases, J shed 6 bases, and the junction held 8 bases outside the gene matches. The germline CDR1 and CDR2 sequences are SGHVS and FNYEAQ. The length of the CDR3 is 16 residues. CDR3 DNA sequence: TGTGCCAGCAGCTTATGGGGAAGGGACAGGGGGCCCGAGCAGTACTTC. Amino acid sequence: CASSLWGRDRGPEQYF. The variable domain in full, completed from reference TRBV7-6 and TRBJ2-7, reads GAGVSQSPRYKVTKRGQDVALRCDPISGHVSLYWYRQALGQGPEFLTYFNYEAQQDKSGLPNDRFSAERPEGSISTLTIQRTEQRDSAMYRCASSLWGRDRGPEQYFGPGTRLTVT.

The V and J genes are TRBV6-5 and TRBJ2-3; 9 nucleotides agree with TRBD2. The CDR3 covers 15 residues. Trimming cost V 0 bases and J 6 bases; bases outside gene matches: 4. From germline, CDR1 is MNHEY and CDR2 SVGAGI. CDR3 loop: CASSYSRAGGDTQYF. CDR3 bases: TGTGCCAGCAGTTACTCGAGGGCGGGAGGGGATACGCAGTATTTT.

This chain links TRBV6-5 with TRBJ1-5; D unresolved. This CDR3 comprises 13 residues. The germline CDR1 and CDR2 sequences are MNHEY and SVGAGI. V was shortened by 2 bases and J by 3 bases, with 5 bases between the two germline ends. CDR3 nucleotide sequence: TGTGCCAGCAGTTACGCCGACAATCAGCCCCAGCATTTT. This codes for CASSYADNQPQHF.

This clone was counted a single time. V is TRBV27 and J is TRBJ2-7, with 9 bases lining up with TRBD2. Unmatched junction bases numbered 7, after V lost 5 bases and J lost 2 bases. The length of the CDR3 is 15 residues. In germline, CDR1 is MNHEY, CDR2 SMNVEV (reference sequence). The CDR3 is CASSLVAGGTYEQYF. DNA for the CDR3: TGTGCCAGCAGTCTGGTGGCGGGAGGGACCTACGAGCAGTACTTC.

The chain links TRBV6-1 to TRBJ2-7; D remains unclear. In germline, CDR1 is MNHNS, CDR2 SASEGT. CDR3 length: 13 amino acids. V dropped 2 bases and J dropped 3 bases, with 8 bases sitting between them. The CDR3 region is CASSESSFYEQYF. The CDR3 bases are TGTGCCAGCAGTGAAAGCAGTTTCTACGAGCAGTACTTC.

CDR3 in DNA: TGTGCCAGCAGACAAACTAGCGGGAGAGTCTACGAGCAGTACTTC. Protein: CASRQTSGRVYEQYF. The chain uses TRBV28 and TRBJ2-7, with TRBD2 matching 11 bases. After removal of 6 bases from V and 3 bases from J, the junction contained 7 bases not matched to a gene. Germline CDR1 reads MDHEN; CDR2 reads SYDVKM. The CDR3 sequence is 15 residues long.

There are a few counts of this clone. V gene TRBV28 combines with J gene TRBJ2-2; D perhaps matches TRBD1 (6 bases). CDR1 and CDR2 from the germline V gene are MDHEN and SYDVKM. This CDR3 is built from 12 residues. Trimming cost V 7 bases and J 5 bases, with 8 bases left between them. In DNA form, the CDR3 reads TGTGCCAGCATCAGGGGAACCGGGGAGCTGTTTTTT. This encodes CASIRGTGELFF.

The V and J genes are TRBV30 and TRBJ2-7; maybe TRBD2 (6 bases). Germline V gene data show CDR1 as GTSNPN and CDR2 as SVGIG (reference sequence). This CDR3 has 15 residues. Between the trimmed V and J ends, which lost 2 bases and 0 bases, there was a span of 14 bases. CDR3: CAWSTIRGLSYEQYF. CDR3 DNA sequence: TGTGCCTGGAGTACTATAAGGGGACTCTCCTACGAGCAGTACTTC.

V usage is TRBV4-3 and J usage is TRBJ2-7; 7 bases fit TRBD1. The junction had 4 bases not matched to a gene; V was cut back by 0 bases and J by 2 bases. The CDR3 has 15 amino acids. Germline CDR1 reads LGHNA; CDR2 reads YSLEER. CDR3 loop: CASSQDGDRAYEQYF. Written as DNA, the CDR3 is TGCGCCAGCAGCCAAGATGGGGACAGAGCCTACGAGCAGTACTTC.

The chain combines TRBV5-1 with TRBJ2-7; tentative D call: TRBD2 (5 bases). CDR3 size: 13 residues. With 5 bases removed from V and 3 bases from J, the gap between germline ends came to 12 bases. Germline V lookup: CDR1 SGHRS, CDR2 YFSETQ. CDR3 loop: CASSQFGDYEQYF. CDR3 nucleotides: TGCGCCAGCAGTCAGTTCGGGGACTACGAGCAGTACTTC.

The chain has TRBV10-2 and TRBJ2-1; D possibly corresponds to TRBD2 (6 bases). CDR3 length: 14 amino acids. The V end lost 8 bases, the J end lost 4 bases, and 15 bases lay between the germline ends. CDR1 is WSHSY, CDR2 SAAADI, per germline. The CDR3: CASEDGSEYNEQFF. The CDR3 coding sequence is TGCGCCAGCGAGGACGGGAGTGAGTACAATGAGCAGTTCTTC.

This chain joins TRBV15 and TRBJ1-1, with 7 bases that match TRBD1. CDR1 and CDR2 from the germline V gene are LNHNV and YYDKDF (reference sequence). Trimming removed 5 bases from V and 0 bases from J; junction bases left unmatched: 12. The CDR3 contains 17 residues. CDR3 protein: CATSWGRGDSLNTEAFF. The CDR3 DNA reads as TGTGCCACCAGCTGGGGTCGAGGGGACAGCCTGAACACTGAAGCTTTCTTT.